This T cell receptor (beta chain) was identified during a study of blood T cell repertoires in COVID-19. Original methodology: Counts of nucleated cells, estimated from reference gene primer amplification, were obtained. The method was immunoSEQ multiplex PCR; TCRdb's version includes in-frame clones alone and lacks a portion of them. V and J calls and clone size are those listed in that table; D and trimming were worked out from the DNA. Altogether roughly 100,000 clones are present, about four fifths being singletons, with the ten largest covering approximately 3.4%. This TCR was sampled from a woman older than 75 with active or convalescent COVID-19. Specimen: peripheral blood.

The CDR3 bases are TGTGCCTGGAGTTATGGGGGACAGATTTCCCTGGGAGGAAATTCACCCCTCCACTTT. Translated: CAWSYGGQISLGGNSPLHF. The genes are TRBV30 and TRBJ1-6, with 7 bases identical to TRBD1. J gave up 7 bases and V 2 bases, and 20 bases lay outside the gene matches. This CDR3 has 19 amino acids. Germline V gene lookup returns CDR1 GTSNPN and CDR2 SVGIG (reference sequence).